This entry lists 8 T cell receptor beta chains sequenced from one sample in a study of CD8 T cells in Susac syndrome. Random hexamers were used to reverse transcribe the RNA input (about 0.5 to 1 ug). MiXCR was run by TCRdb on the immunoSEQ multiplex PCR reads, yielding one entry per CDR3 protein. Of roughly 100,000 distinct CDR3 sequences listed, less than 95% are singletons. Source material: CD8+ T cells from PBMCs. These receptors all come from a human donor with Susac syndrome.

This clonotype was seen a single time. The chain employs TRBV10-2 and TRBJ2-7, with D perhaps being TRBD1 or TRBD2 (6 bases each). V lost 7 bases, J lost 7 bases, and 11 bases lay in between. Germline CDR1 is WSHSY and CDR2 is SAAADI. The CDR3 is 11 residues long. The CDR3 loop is CASNGGHEQYF. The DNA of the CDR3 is TGCGCCAGCAACGGGGGCCATGAGCAGTACTTC.

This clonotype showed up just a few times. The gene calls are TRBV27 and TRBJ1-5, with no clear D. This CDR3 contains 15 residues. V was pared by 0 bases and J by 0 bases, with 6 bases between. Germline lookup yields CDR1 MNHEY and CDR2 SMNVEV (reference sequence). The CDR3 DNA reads TGTGCCAGCAGTTTATCAGGCTATAGCAATCAGCCCCAGCATTTT. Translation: CASSLSGYSNQPQHF.

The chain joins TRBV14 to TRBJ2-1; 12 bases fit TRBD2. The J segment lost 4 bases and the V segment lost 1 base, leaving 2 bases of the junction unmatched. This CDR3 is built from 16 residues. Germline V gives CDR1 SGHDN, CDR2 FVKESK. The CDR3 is CASSQGLAGDYNEQFF. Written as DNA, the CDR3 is TGTGCCAGCAGCCAAGGACTAGCGGGGGATTACAATGAGCAGTTCTTC.

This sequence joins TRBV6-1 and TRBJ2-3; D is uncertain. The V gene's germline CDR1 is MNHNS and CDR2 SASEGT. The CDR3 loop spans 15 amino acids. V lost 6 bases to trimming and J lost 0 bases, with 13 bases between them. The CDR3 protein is CASSLQPISTDTQYF. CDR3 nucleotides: TGTGCCAGCAGCCTACAGCCGATTAGCACAGATACGCAGTATTTT.

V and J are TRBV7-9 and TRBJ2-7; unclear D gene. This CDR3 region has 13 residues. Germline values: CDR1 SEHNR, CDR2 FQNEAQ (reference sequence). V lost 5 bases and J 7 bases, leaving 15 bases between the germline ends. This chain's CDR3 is CASSAPSDLEQYF. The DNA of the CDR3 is TGTGCCAGCAGCGCCCCCTCCGACTTGGAGCAGTACTTC.

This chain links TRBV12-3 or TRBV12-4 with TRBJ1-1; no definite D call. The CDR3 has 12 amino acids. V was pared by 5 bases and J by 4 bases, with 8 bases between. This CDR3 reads CASSHMGTEAFF. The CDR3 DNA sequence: TGTGCCAGCAGTCATATGGGCACTGAAGCTTTCTTT.

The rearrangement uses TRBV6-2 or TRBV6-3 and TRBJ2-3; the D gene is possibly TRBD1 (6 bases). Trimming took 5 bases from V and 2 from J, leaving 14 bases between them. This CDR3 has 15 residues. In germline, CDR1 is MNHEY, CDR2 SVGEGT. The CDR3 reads CASSPNGQHTDTQYF. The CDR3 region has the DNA TGTGCCAGCAGTCCTAACGGACAGCACACAGATACGCAGTATTTT.

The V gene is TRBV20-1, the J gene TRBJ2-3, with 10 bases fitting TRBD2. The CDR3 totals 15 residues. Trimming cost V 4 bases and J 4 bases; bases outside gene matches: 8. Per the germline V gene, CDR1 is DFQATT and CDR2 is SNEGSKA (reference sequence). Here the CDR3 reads CSATSAGGPPDTQYF. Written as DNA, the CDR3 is TGCAGTGCTACGTCAGCGGGGGGGCCCCCAGATACGCAGTATTTT.